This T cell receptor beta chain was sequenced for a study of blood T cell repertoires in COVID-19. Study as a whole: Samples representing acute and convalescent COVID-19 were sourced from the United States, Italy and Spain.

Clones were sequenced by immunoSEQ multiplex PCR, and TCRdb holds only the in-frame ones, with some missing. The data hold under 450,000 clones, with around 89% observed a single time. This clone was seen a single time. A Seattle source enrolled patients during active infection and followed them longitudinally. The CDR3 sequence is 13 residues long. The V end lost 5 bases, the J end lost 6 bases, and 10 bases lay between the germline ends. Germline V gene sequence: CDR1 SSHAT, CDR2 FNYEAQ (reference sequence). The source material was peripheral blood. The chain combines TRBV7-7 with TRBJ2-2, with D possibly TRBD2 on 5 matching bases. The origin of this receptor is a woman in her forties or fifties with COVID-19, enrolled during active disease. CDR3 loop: CASSRTLSGELFF. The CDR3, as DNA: TGTGCCAGCAGCCGGACTCTATCCGGGGAGCTGTTTTTT.